These T cell receptor beta chains were read from a single sample in a study of T-cell memory formation after mild COVID-19. TCRdb re-called the 5' RACE reads with MiXCR, one entry per CDR3 protein. Of about 200,000 distinct CDR3 sequences in the sample, 7.5% to 10% are singletons; the top ten hold roughly 4%. The specimen sequenced was PBMCs or a T cell subset sorted from them (not recorded which). The origin of the receptors is a man between 18 and 29 years old who had mild COVID-19 (a few samples of this study predate the infection). Cell type and time point are not known. The CDR3 runs from the conserved cysteine through the conserved F or W. A D gene is named only where the DNA matches it firmly. Not every row has a clone size; where given, it reads once, few, many or a size class.

v_call	j_call	clone_size	d_call	cdr3_nt	cdr3_aa
TRBV9	TRBJ2-2	many	-	TGTGCCAGCAGCGTAGGAACGAACACCGGGGAGCTGTTTTTT	CASSVGTNTGELFF
TRBV5-1	TRBJ1-1	many	-	TGCGCCAGCAGCCTCAATGATAGGGTCAATACTGAAGCTTTCTTT	CASSLNDRVNTEAFF
TRBV7-8	TRBJ2-3	few	TRBD2	TGTGCCAGCAGCCACTTTGCCCGGACTAGGGGCACAGATACGCAGTATTTT	CASSHFARTRGTDTQYF
TRBV7-2	TRBJ2-5	-	-	TGTGCCAGCAGCTTAGGGGCAATGGAGACCCAGTACTTC	CASSLGAMETQYF
TRBV6-5	TRBJ1-2	many	-	TGTGCCAGCAGCCGAACAGGAGACCATAACTATGGCTACACCTTC	CASSRTGDHNYGYTF
TRBV7-2	TRBJ1-2	few	-	TGTGCCAGCAGCATTCAATCTTATGGCTACACCTTC	CASSIQSYGYTF
TRBV7-2	TRBJ2-1	-	-	TGTGCCAGCAGCCCCCACAGAGGGGCTAATGAGCAGTTCTTC	CASSPHRGANEQFF
TRBV6-2/TRBV6-3	TRBJ1-5	-	-	TGTGCTATCAGGCGGGGTAGCAATCAGCCCCAGCATTTT	CAIRRGSNQPQHF
TRBV5-5	TRBJ1-4	-	-	TGTGCCAGCAGCTTACCCTCGGGGGAAAAACTGTTTTTT	CASSLPSGEKLFF
TRBV4-1	TRBJ2-5	-	TRBD2	TGCGCCAGCAGCCAAGATCGATCGGCGGGGGTACAAGAGACCCAGTACTTC	CASSQDRSAGVQETQYF
TRBV5-1	TRBJ2-1	many	-	TGCGCCAGCAGCCTGGGGGCGGGGGAGTACAATGAGCAGTTCTTC	CASSLGAGEYNEQFF
TRBV7-2	TRBJ1-3	few	-	TGTGCCAGCAGCTTAGGGGGCTTTTCGGGAAACACCATATATTTT	CASSLGGFSGNTIYF
TRBV2	TRBJ2-7	-	-	TGTGCCAGCAGTGCACAGGGTAACGAGCAGTACTTC	CASSAQGNEQYF
TRBV18	TRBJ1-5	-	TRBD1	TGTGCCAGCTCTGTAACAGGGGGCGTCCAGCCCCAGCATTTT	CASSVTGGVQPQHF
TRBV5-6	TRBJ1-2	-	-	TGTGCCAGCAGCCTAATAAATGGCTACACCTTC	CASSLINGYTF
TRBV11-3	TRBJ2-3	-	-	TGTGCCAGCAGCTTAGGGGTTTCGCACACCACAGATACGCAGTATTTT	CASSLGVSHTTDTQYF
TRBV7-6	TRBJ1-1	many	-	TGTGCCAGCAGCTCGGGGGCGCGGCACACTGAAGCTTTCTTT	CASSSGARHTEAFF
TRBV3-1	TRBJ2-5	-	TRBD1	TGTGCCAGCAGCCAAGCATCCGGGACAGTGACGCCCCAGTACTTC	CASSQASGTVTPQYF
TRBV5-4	TRBJ2-5	few	-	TGTGCCAGCAGCTTTTTTGCGGGACCGCAGTACCAAGAGACCCAGTACTTC	CASSFFAGPQYQETQYF
TRBV19	TRBJ2-2	few	TRBD2	TGTGCCAGTAGTATAGGAGGCGGGGGGCTCGCGAACACCGGGGAGCTGTTTTTT	CASSIGGGGLANTGELFF
TRBV7-2	TRBJ2-3	many	-	TGTGCCAGCAGCGAAGCGAGCCCCGGGGGCACAGATACGCAGTATTTT	CASSEASPGGTDTQYF
TRBV20-1	TRBJ2-3	few	-	TGCAGTGCGGAACCGGGACACTTCACAGATACGCAGTATTTT	CSAEPGHFTDTQYF
TRBV5-6	TRBJ2-5	few	-	TGTGCCAGCAGCTTGGTTGCGTCTTTAAGGACGGATTTC	CASSLVASLRTDF
TRBV7-8	TRBJ1-2	many	-	TGTGCCAGCAGCTGGGATAAGGCTCTGGGCTATGGCTACACCTTC	CASSWDKALGYGYTF
TRBV18	TRBJ2-7	-	-	TGTGCCAGCTCACCCTTCGGGGGTCCAGCGCTCTACGAGCAGTACTTC	CASSPFGGPALYEQYF
TRBV4-3	TRBJ1-2	few	-	TGCGCCAGCAGCCAAGCCCGGGTCGGCTATGGCTACACCTTC	CASSQARVGYGYTF
TRBV12-3/TRBV12-4	TRBJ1-6	few	TRBD1	TGTGCCAGCAGGAAACAGGGGGCTAATTCACCCCTCCACTTT	CASRKQGANSPLHF
TRBV12-3/TRBV12-4	TRBJ2-7	few	TRBD1	TGTGCCAGCAGTCGCGACAGGGGATATTCCTACGAGCAGTACTTC	CASSRDRGYSYEQYF
TRBV6-5	TRBJ2-1	few	-	TGTGCCAGCAGTCGGACTGGGGGCGCCTACAATGAGCAGTTCTTC	CASSRTGGAYNEQFF
TRBV7-8	TRBJ2-2	few	TRBD1	TGTGCCAGCAGCTTCAGGGGGCCCACCGGGGAGCTGTTTTTT	CASSFRGPTGELFF
TRBV19	TRBJ1-2	few	-	TGTGCCAGTAATTCACAGGATAACTATGGCTACACCTTC	CASNSQDNYGYTF
TRBV4-2	TRBJ1-5	few	-	TGTGCCAGCAGCCAAGATCTCCGACAGCCCCAGCATTTT	CASSQDLRQPQHF
TRBV12-3/TRBV12-4	TRBJ2-2	few	TRBD2	TGTGCCAGCAGCCGTAATAGCGGGGGGGTTACCGGGGAGCTGTTTTTT	CASSRNSGGVTGELFF
TRBV5-1	TRBJ2-2	few	-	TGCGCCAGCAGCGTTGAAGAGACCGGGGAGCTGTTTTTT	CASSVEETGELFF
TRBV7-9	TRBJ1-5	-	-	TGTGCCAGCAGCTTAAAGGGGGGTGATCAGCCCCAGCATTTT	CASSLKGGDQPQHF
TRBV5-5	TRBJ2-7	once	TRBD2	TGTGCCAGCAGTCTGGCTAGCGGGGACTACGAGCAGTACTTC	CASSLASGDYEQYF
TRBV4-2	TRBJ2-1	many	-	TGTGCCAGCAGCCAAGGAATCGCGGGCCCTTCCAATGAGCAGTTCTTC	CASSQGIAGPSNEQFF
TRBV27	TRBJ1-2	few	TRBD1	TGTGCCAGCAGTGACTGGACAGGGGTCGGCTACACCTTC	CASSDWTGVGYTF
TRBV10-3	TRBJ2-1	-	TRBD1	TGTGCCATCAGTGGTGACAGGGGCCACAATGAGCAGTTCTTC	CAISGDRGHNEQFF
TRBV29-1	TRBJ2-7	many	-	TGCAGCGTGGCTTTAGCTCAGCCCTACGAGCAGTACTTC	CSVALAQPYEQYF
TRBV4-1	TRBJ1-2	-	-	TGCGCCAGCAGCCAAGGTTATAGCACAGGAGCCCCGAGCACCTTC	CASSQGYSTGAPSTF
TRBV12-3/TRBV12-4	TRBJ1-6	few	-	TGTGCCAGCAGTTTTCAGGGGATATCACCCCTCCACTTT	CASSFQGISPLHF
TRBV9	TRBJ2-7	-	-	TGTGCCAGCAGCGTAGATAGCCTGCGCGCCGAGCAGTACTTC	CASSVDSLRAEQYF
TRBV5-1	TRBJ2-7	medium-sized	-	TGCGCCAGCAGCTTGGGATGGGCGTCTGGGGGGAAGGACGAGCAGTACTTC	CASSLGWASGGKDEQYF
TRBV6-1	TRBJ2-1	-	-	TGTGCCAGCAGGGAACAGAGGGGAAGCTCCTACAATGAGCAGTTCTTC	CASREQRGSSYNEQFF
TRBV5-1	TRBJ2-6	-	-	TGCGCCAGCAGCTCCAGCCCTGGGGGGGCCAACGTCCTGACTTTC	CASSSSPGGANVLTF
TRBV11-2	TRBJ2-1	many	-	TGTGCCAGCAGCTTGGCCCGCTACGGTGCCTACAATGAGCAGTTCTTC	CASSLARYGAYNEQFF
TRBV7-3	TRBJ2-1	many	-	TGTGCCAGCAGCTTAACCAGGGGGGGCCCGAGCTCCTACAATGAGCAGTTCTTC	CASSLTRGGPSSYNEQFF
TRBV7-2	TRBJ1-2	many	-	TGTGCCAGCAGCAAAGACGTCAACTATGGCTACACCTTC	CASSKDVNYGYTF
TRBV12-3/TRBV12-4	TRBJ2-5	few	TRBD2	TGTGCCAGCAGTTTATTGACTAGCGGATCTGAGACCCAGTACTTC	CASSLLTSGSETQYF
TRBV24-1	TRBJ1-2	-	-	TGTGCCACCAGTGAAGGGGAGGAGTATGGCTACACCTTC	CATSEGEEYGYTF
TRBV4-1	TRBJ1-4	few	-	TGCGCCAGCAGCGTCAGAAAATGGGACGCGGGCCGGCAGGCCTCCGTACTGTTTTTT	CASSVRKWDAGRQASVLFF